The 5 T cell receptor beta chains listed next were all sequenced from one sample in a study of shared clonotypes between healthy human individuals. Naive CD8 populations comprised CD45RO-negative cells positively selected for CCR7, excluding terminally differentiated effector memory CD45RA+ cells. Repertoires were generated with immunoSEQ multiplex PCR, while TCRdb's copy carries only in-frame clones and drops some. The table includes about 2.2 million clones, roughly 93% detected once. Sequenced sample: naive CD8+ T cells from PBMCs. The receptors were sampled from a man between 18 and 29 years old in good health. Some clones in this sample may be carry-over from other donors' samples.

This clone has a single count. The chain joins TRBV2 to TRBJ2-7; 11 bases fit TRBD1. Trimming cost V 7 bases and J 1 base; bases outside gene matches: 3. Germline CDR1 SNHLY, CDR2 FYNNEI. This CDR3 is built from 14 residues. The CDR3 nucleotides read TGTGCCAGCACGGGGACAGGGGGATCCTACGAGCAGTACTTC. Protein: CASTGTGGSYEQYF.

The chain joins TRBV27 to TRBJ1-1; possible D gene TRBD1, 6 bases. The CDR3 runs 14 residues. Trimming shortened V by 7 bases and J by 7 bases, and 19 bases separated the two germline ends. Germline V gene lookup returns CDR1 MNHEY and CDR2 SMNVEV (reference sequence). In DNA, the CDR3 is TGTGCCAGCATCGAGACAGGATTATGGGGTGAAGCTTTCTTT. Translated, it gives CASIETGLWGEAFF.

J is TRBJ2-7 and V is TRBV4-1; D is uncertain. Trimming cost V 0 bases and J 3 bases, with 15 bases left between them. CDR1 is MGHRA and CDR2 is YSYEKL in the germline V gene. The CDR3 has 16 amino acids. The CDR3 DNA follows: TGCGCCAGCAGCCAAGATCTGAGTAGTCCGAACTACGAGCAGTACTTC. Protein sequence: CASSQDLSSPNYEQYF.

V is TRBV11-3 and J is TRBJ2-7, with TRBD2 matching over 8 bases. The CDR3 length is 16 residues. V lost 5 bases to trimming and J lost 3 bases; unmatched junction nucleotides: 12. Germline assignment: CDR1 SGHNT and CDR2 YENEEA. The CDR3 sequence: CASSPGPGTSIYEQYF. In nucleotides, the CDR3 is TGTGCCAGCAGCCCCGGACCTGGGACTAGTATCTACGAGCAGTACTTC. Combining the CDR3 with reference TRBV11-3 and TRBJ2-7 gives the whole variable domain EAGVVQSPRYKIIEKKQPVAFWCNPISGHNTLYWYLQNLGQGPELLIRYENEEAVDDSQLPKDRFSAERLKGVDSTLKIQPAELGDSAVYLCASSPGPGTSIYEQYFGPGTRLTVT.

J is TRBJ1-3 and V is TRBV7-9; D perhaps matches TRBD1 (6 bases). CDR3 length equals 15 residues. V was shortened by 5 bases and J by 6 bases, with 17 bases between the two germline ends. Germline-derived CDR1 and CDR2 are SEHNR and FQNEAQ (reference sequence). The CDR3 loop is CASSPGTRTPNTIYF. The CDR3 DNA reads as TGTGCCAGCAGCCCCGGGACAAGGACGCCAAACACCATATATTTT.